This TCR beta chain was identified in a study of Graves' ophthalmopathy and Graves' hyperthyroidism. Researchers took RNA transcripts and amplified TCR beta CDR3 regions from them. RT-PCR was first run with HTBI primers, then multiplex PCR in a second round. MiXCR was run by TCRdb on the multiplex PCR reads, yielding one entry per CDR3 protein. Of about 550,000 distinct CDR3 sequences in the sample, about two fifths were seen once. V shed 5 bases and J 5 bases; nucleotides not matched to a gene: 15. The CDR3 loop spans 18 amino acids. CDR1 is SNHLY and CDR2 is FYNNEI in the germline V gene. The origin of this receptor is an adult man with Graves' hyperthyroidism. Sequencing was performed on peripheral blood or thyroid tissue (not recorded which). The rearrangement links TRBV2 to TRBJ2-2; 9 bases match TRBD2. The CDR3 region is CASSLRGGADTDTGELFF. The CDR3 DNA is TGTGCCAGCAGTCTCCGCGGGGGGGCGGACACAGATACCGGGGAGCTGTTTTTT.